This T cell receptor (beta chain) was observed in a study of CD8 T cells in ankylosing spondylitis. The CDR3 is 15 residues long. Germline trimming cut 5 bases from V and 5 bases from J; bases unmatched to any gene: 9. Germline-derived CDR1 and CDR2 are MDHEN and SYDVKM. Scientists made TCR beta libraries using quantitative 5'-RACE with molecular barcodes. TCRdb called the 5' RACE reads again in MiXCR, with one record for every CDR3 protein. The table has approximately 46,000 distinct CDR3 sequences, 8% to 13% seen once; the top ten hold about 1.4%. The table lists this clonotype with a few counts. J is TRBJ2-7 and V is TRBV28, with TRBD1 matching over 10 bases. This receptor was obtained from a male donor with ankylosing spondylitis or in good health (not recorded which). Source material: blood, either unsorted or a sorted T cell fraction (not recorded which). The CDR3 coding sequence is TGTGCCAGCAGTCTCACCGGGACAGGGGTAGACGAGCAGTACTTC. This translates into CASSLTGTGVDEQYF. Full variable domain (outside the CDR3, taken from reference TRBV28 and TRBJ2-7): DVKVTQSSRYLVKRTGEKVFLECVQDMDHENMFWYRQDPGLGLRLIYFSYDVKMKEKGDIPEGYSVSREKKERFSLILESASTNQTSMYLCASSLTGTGVDEQYFGPGTRLTVT.